Given below is one T cell receptor (beta chain) in context. The data are from a study of blood T cell repertoires in COVID-19. About the study: Whether acute or convalescent, the COVID-19 samples came from the United States, Italy and Spain.

The CDR3 covers 13 residues. Germline assignment: CDR1 MNHEY and CDR2 SVGAGI. Trimming pared 8 bases from V and 5 bases from J, leaving 12 bases between. Donors were grouped by their self-reported clinical history. Two consecutive negative NP/OP PCR tests, clearance, or resolved symptoms defined Cohort 3 recovery. How the authors handled the data: Estimated nucleated cell counts came from reference gene primer amplification. Profiled with immunoSEQ multiplex PCR; TCRdb holds only in-frame clones, not every one. V and J calls and clone size are given by that table; D and trimming were obtained from the DNA. The profile shows 350,000 to 450,000 clones, around 92% of them singletons.

The rearrangement joins TRBV6-5 to TRBJ2-2; D may be TRBD1 (5 bases). The TCR originated in a woman younger than 45 who had recovered from COVID-19. Sequencing used PBMCs or T cells enriched from blood (not recorded which). CDR3 protein: CASGAAGTGELFF. The CDR3 region has the DNA TGTGCCAGCGGCGCAGCAGGGACCGGGGAGCTGTTTTTT.